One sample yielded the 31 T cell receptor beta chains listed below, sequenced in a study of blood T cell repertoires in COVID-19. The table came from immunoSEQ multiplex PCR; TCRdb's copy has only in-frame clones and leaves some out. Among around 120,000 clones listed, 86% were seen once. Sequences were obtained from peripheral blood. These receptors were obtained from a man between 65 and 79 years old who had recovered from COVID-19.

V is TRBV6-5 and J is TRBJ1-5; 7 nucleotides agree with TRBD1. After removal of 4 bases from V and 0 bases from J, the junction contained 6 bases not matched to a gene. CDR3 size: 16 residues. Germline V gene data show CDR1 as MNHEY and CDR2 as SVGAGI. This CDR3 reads CASSSGTEYSNQPQHF. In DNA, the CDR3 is TGTGCCAGCAGTTCCGGGACAGAGTATAGCAATCAGCCCCAGCATTTT.

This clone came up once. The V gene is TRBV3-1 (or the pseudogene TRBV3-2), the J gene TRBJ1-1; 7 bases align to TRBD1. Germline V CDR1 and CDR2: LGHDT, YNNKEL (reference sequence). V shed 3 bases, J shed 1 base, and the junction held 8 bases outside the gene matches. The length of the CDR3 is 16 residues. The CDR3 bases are TGTGCCAGCAGCCAGGACTCAGGGGGATCGAACACTGAAGCTTTCTTT. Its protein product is CASSQDSGGSNTEAFF.

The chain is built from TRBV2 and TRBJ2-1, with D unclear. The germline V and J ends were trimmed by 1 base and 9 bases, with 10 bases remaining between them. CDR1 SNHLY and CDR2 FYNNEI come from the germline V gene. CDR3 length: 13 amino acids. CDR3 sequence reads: CASSEGQWSEQFF. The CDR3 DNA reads TGTGCCAGCAGTGAAGGTCAGTGGTCTGAGCAGTTCTTC.

CDR3 residues: CAWTFTSSYNSPLHF. CDR3 DNA sequence: TGTGCCTGGACTTTCACCAGCTCCTATAATTCACCCCTCCACTTT. The chain combines TRBV30 with TRBJ1-6; D not certain. CDR3 length: 15 amino acids. CDR1 and CDR2 (germline): GTSNPN, SVGIG (reference sequence). V lost 4 bases to trimming and J lost 0 bases, with 10 bases between them.

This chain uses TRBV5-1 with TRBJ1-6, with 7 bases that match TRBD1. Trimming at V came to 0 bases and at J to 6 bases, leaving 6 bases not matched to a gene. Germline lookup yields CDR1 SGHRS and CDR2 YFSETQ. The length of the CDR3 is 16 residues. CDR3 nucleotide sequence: TGCGCCAGCAGCTTGGGCAGGGGGTTTGGTAATTCACCCCTCCACTTT. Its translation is CASSLGRGFGNSPLHF.

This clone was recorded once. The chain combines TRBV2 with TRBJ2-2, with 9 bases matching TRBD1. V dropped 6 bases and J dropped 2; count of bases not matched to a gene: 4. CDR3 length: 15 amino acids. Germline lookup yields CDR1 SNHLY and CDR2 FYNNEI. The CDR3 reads CASRQTGGNTGELFF. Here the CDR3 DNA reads TGTGCCAGCAGACAGACAGGGGGTAACACCGGGGAGCTGTTTTTT.

Here the CDR3 reads CASSLVATNSQPQHF. The CDR3 nucleotides read TGTGCCAGCAGCTTGGTGGCCACAAATTCTCAGCCCCAGCATTTT. J is TRBJ1-5 and V is TRBV5-5, with D unresolved. The CDR3 is made up of 15 amino acids. Trimming took off 0 bases at V and 6 bases at J, with 13 bases between the two ends. Germline CDR1 SGHKS, CDR2 YYEKEE (reference sequence).

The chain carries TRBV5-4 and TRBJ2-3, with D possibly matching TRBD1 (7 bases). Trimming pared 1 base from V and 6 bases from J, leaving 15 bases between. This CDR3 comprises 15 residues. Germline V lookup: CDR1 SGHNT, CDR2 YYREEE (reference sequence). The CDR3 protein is CASSLKEAGGDTQYF. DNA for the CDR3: TGTGCCAGCAGCTTGAAAGAGGCAGGGGGGGATACGCAGTATTTT.

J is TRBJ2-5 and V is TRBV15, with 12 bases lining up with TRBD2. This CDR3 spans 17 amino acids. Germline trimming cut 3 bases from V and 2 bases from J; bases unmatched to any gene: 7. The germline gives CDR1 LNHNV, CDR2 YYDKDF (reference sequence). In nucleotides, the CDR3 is TGTGCCACCAGCAGGGCCCCCGGACTAGCGGGGCAAGAGACCCAGTACTTC. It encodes CATSRAPGLAGQETQYF.

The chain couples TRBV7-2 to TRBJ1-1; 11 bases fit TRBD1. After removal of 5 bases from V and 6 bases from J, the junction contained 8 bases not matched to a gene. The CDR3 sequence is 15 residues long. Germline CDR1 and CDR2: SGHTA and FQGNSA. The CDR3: CASSKGQGGLAEAFF. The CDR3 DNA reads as TGTGCCAGCAGCAAGGGACAGGGGGGTTTGGCTGAAGCTTTCTTT.

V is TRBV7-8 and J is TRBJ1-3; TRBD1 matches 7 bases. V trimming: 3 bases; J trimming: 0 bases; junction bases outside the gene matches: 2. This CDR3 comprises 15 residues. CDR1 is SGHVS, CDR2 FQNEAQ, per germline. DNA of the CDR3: TGTGCCAGCAGCTTCGACAGGGCCTCTGGAAACACCATATATTTT. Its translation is CASSFDRASGNTIYF.

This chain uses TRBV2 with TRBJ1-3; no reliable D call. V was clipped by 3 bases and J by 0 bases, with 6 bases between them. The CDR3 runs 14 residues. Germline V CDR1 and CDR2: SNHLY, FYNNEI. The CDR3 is CASSDTSSGNTIYF. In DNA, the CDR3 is TGTGCCAGCAGTGACACTAGCTCTGGAAACACCATATATTTT.

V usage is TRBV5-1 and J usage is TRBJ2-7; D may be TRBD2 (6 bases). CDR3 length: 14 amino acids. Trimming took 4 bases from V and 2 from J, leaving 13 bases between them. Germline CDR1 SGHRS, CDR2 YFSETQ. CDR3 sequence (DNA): TGCGCCAGCAGCCCAAGGACTACCGCCTACGAGCAGTACTTC. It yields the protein CASSPRTTAYEQYF.

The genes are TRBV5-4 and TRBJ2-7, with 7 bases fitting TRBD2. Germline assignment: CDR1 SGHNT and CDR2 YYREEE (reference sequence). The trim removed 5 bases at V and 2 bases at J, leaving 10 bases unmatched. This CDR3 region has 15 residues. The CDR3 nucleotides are TGTGCCAGCAGTCCCGGGGGAGGGGCGGCCTACGAGCAGTACTTC. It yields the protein CASSPGGGAAYEQYF.

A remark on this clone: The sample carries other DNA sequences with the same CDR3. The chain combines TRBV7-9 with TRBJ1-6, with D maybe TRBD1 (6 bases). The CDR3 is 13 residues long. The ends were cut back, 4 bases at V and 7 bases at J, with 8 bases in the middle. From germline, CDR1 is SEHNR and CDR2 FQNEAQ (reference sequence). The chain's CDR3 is CASSSTGNSPLHF. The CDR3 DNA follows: TGTGCCAGCAGCTCCACAGGGAATTCACCCCTCCACTTT.

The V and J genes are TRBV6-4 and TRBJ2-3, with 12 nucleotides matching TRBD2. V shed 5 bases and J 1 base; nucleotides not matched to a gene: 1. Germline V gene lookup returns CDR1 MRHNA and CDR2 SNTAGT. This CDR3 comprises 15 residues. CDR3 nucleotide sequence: TGTGCCAGCAGTAGACTAGCGGGAGGCACAGATACGCAGTATTTT. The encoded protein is CASSRLAGGTDTQYF.

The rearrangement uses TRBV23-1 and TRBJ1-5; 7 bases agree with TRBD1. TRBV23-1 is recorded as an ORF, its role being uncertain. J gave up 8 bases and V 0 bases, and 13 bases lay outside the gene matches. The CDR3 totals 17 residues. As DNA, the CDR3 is TGCGCCAGCAGTCAATCGGGGGACAGCCGAGGTTGGAAGCCCCAGCATTTT. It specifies CASSQSGDSRGWKPQHF.

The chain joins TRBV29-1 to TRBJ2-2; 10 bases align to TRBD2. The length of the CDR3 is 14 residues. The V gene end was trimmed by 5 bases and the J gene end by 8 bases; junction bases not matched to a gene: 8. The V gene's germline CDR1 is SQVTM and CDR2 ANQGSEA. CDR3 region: CSVRLVAGGGELFF. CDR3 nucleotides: TGCAGCGTTCGTCTGGTAGCGGGAGGAGGGGAGCTGTTTTTT.

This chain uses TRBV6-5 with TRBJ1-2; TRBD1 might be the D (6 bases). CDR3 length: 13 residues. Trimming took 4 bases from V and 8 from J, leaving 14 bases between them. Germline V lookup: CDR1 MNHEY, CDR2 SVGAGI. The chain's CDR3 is CASSWDTVGGYTF. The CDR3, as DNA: TGTGCCAGCAGTTGGGACACGGTGGGGGGCTACACCTTC.

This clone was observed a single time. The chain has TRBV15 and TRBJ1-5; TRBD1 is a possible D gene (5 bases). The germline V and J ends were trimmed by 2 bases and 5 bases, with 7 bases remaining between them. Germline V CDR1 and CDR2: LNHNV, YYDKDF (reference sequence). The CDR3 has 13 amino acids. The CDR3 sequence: CATSRQGHQPQHF. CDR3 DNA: TGTGCCACCAGCAGACAGGGCCATCAGCCCCAGCATTTT. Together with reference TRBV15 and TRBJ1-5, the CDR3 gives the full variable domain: DAMVIQNPRYQVTQFGKPVTLSCSQTLNHNVMYWYQQKSSQAPKLLFHYYDKDFNNEADTPDNFQSRRPNTSFCFLDIRSPGLGDTAMYLCATSRQGHQPQHFGDGTRLSIL.

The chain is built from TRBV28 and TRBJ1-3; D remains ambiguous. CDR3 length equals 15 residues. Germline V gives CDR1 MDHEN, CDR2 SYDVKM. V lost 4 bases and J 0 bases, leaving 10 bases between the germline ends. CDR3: CASSSPAGSGNTIYF. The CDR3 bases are TGTGCCAGCAGTTCCCCGGCGGGCTCTGGAAACACCATATATTTT.

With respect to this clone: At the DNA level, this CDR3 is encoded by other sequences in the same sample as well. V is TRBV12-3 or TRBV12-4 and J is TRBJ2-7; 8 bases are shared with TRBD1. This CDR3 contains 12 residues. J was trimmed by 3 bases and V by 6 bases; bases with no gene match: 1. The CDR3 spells CASRDRGYEQYF. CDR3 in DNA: TGTGCCAGCAGAGACAGGGGCTACGAGCAGTACTTC.

The CDR3: CASSLLAVATEAFF. In nucleotides, the CDR3 is TGTGCCAGCAGCTTGTTGGCGGTGGCCACTGAAGCTTTCTTT. The chain couples TRBV5-6 to TRBJ1-1; D is uncertain. Trimming removed 1 base from V and 4 bases from J, with 11 bases in between. The CDR3 runs to 14 residues. From germline, CDR1 is SGHDT and CDR2 YYEEEE. Full variable domain (rest looked up from reference TRBV5-6 and TRBJ1-1): DAGVTQSPTHLIKTRGQQVTLRCSPKSGHDTVSWYQQALGQGPQFIFQYYEEEERQRGNFPDRFSGHQFPNYSSELNVNALLLGDSALYLCASSLLAVATEAFFGQGTRLTVV.

The CDR3 spells CASSRRQGTNTGELFF. The CDR3 nucleotides are TGCGCCAGCAGCCGACGACAGGGGACGAACACCGGGGAGCTGTTTTTT. The rearrangement uses TRBV4-1 and TRBJ2-2, with TRBD1 matching 8 bases. V gave up 4 bases and J gave up 0 bases; unmatched junction bases: 4. Germline assignment: CDR1 MGHRA and CDR2 YSYEKL. CDR3 length: 16 residues.

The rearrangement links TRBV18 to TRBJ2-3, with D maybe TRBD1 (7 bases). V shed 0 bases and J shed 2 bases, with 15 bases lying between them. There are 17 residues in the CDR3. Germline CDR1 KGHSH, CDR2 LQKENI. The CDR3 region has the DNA TGTGCCAGCTCACCACCGCAACCAGGGGGGAACACAGATACGCAGTATTTT. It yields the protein CASSPPQPGGNTDTQYF.

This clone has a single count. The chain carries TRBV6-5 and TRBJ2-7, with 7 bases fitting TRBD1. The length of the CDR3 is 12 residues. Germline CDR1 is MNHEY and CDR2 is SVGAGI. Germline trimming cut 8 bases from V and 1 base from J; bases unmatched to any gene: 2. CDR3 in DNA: TGTGCCAGCGAGACAGGGTCCTACGAGCAGTACTTC. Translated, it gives CASETGSYEQYF.

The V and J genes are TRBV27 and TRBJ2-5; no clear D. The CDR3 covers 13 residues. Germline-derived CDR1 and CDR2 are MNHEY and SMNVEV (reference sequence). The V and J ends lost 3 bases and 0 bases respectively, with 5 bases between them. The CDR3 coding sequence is TGTGCCAGCAGTTTCTTGTACCAAGAGACCCAGTACTTC. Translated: CASSFLYQETQYF.

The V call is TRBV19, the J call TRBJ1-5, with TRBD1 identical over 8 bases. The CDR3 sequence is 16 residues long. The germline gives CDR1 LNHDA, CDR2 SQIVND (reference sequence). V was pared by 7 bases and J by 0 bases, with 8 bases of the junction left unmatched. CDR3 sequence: CASTLRGLYSNQPQHF. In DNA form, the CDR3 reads TGTGCCAGTACCCTCAGGGGGCTTTATAGCAATCAGCCCCAGCATTTT.

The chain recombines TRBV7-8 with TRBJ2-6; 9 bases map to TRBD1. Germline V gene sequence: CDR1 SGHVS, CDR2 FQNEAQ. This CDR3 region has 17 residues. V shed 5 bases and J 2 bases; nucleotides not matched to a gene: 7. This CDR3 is CASSTYRGLTGANVLTF. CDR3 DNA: TGTGCCAGCAGCACGTACAGGGGGCTCACTGGGGCCAACGTCCTGACTTTC.

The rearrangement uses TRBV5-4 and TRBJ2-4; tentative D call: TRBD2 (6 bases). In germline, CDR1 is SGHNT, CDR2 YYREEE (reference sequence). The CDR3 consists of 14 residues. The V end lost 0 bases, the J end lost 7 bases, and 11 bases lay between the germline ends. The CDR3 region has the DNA TGTGCCAGCAGCTTGGACGGGGGAGCCAACATTCAGTACTTC. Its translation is CASSLDGGANIQYF. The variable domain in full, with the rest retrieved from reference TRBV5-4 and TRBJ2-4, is ETGVTQSPTHLIKTRGQQVTLRCSSQSGHNTVSWYQQALGQGPQFIFQYYREEENGRGNFPPRFSGLQFPNYSSELNVNALELDDSALYLCASSLDGGANIQYFGAGTRLSVL.

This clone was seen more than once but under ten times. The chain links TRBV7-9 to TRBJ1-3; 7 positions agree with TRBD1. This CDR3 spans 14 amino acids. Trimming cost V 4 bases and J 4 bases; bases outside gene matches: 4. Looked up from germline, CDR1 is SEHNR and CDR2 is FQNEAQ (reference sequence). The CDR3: CASSSRDSGNTIYF. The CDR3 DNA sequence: TGTGCCAGCAGCTCACGGGACAGCGGAAACACCATATATTTT.